This TCR beta chain comes out of a study of control samples from healthy donors and cancer patients. Here immunoSEQ multiplex PCR was the method, and the copy in TCRdb shows in-frame clones only, minus some. Of about 120,000 clones listed, roughly nine tenths are singletons. Between the trimmed V and J ends, which lost 1 base and 8 bases, there was a span of 17 bases. The CDR3 extends over 15 amino acids. The germline CDR1 and CDR2 sequences are SGHVS and FQNEAQ. The rearrangement joins TRBV7-8 to TRBJ1-2; unclear D gene. The material sequenced was PBMCs. The sequence was obtained from a woman aged 50 to 60 with colorectal cancer. CDR3 sequence reads: CASSLVTGSVWGYTF. DNA of the CDR3: TGTGCCAGCAGCTTAGTTACGGGCTCAGTTTGGGGCTACACCTTC. Filled out from reference TRBV7-8 and TRBJ1-2, the complete variable domain reads GAGVSQSPRYKVAKRGQDVALRCDPISGHVSLFWYQQALGQGPEFLTYFQNEAQLDKSGLPSDRFFAERPEGSVSTLKIQRTQQEDSAVYLCASSLVTGSVWGYTFGSGTRLTVV.